A single sample gave rise to the 2 T cell receptor beta chains below, sequenced in a study of cytomegalovirus exposure and HLA in healthy donors. The PCR employed 60 Vbeta primers together with 13 Jbeta primers. Produced via immunoSEQ multiplex PCR; TCRdb's table is partial and in-frame only. The sample includes approximately 170,000 clones, about 70% seen only once; the top ten take roughly 4.1%. Sequencing was done on a sample of PBMCs. Receptors originate from a woman under 30 in good health and CMV-seropositive.

This clone was counted only a few times. The chain carries TRBV5-3 and TRBJ1-5; 8 positions agree with TRBD1. TRBV5-3 is annotated as an ORF whose role is uncertain. V dropped 4 bases and J dropped 4; count of bases not matched to a gene: 4. CDR3 length equals 14 residues. CDR3 DNA: TGTGCCAGAAGCCCGGACAGGGCAAATCAGCCCCAGCATTTT. Translation: CARSPDRANQPQHF.

This sequence joins TRBV6-5 and TRBJ1-1; 9 positions agree with TRBD1. In germline, CDR1 is MNHEY, CDR2 SVGAGI. After removal of 8 bases from V and 9 bases from J, the junction contained 16 bases not matched to a gene. There are 15 residues in the CDR3. The chain's CDR3 is CASLGQGSGVSKAFF. As DNA, the CDR3 is TGTGCCAGCTTGGGACAGGGTTCGGGAGTGTCAAAAGCTTTCTTT.